This TCR beta chain comes out of a study of blood T cell repertoires in COVID-19. Across the study: From the United States, Italy and Spain came samples of acute and convalescent COVID-19.

Between the trimmed V and J ends, which lost 2 bases and 0 bases, there was a span of 11 bases. Germline V gene sequence: CDR1 SGHKS, CDR2 YYEKEE (reference sequence). This CDR3 region has 15 residues. Per the authors' pipeline: The authors estimated nucleated cell counts from reference gene primer amplification. Data came from immunoSEQ multiplex PCR; TCRdb stores just in-frame clones and leaves some out. V and J calls and clone size are those listed in that table; D and trimming were worked out from the DNA. The sample includes about 130,000 clones, 84% of them seen just once. The chain joins TRBV5-5 to TRBJ1-1; D call uncertain. The receptor comes from a human donor in a cohort sampled during active COVID-19. Specimen: peripheral blood. In DNA form, the CDR3 reads TGTGCCAGCAGCTTTCTAGCCAGAATGAACACTGAAGCTTTCTTT. It encodes CASSFLARMNTEAFF.